This T cell receptor (beta chain) was recorded in a study of blood T cell repertoires in COVID-19. On the study more broadly: Acute and convalescent COVID-19 specimens originated in the United States, Italy and Spain. T cells, B-cell-depleted T cells, or PBMCs supplied cDNA or gDNA.

Living in roughly 25 US areas, the participants were between roughly 18 and 89 years of age. Two negative PCRs, clearance, or symptom resolution were required of recovered Cohort 3 donors. V shed 5 bases and J 5 bases; nucleotides not matched to a gene: 5. This CDR3 is built from 15 residues. Germline V gene data show CDR1 as MNHEY and CDR2 as SMNVEV (reference sequence). Using immunoSEQ multiplex PCR, the repertoire was profiled, and TCRdb retains in-frame clones only, with some absent. Among 150,000 or so clones listed, about 79% were seen once. The material sequenced was PBMCs or T cells enriched from blood (not recorded which). The sequence was obtained from a man aged 50 to 60 who had recovered from COVID-19. J is TRBJ2-2 and V is TRBV27; 10 nucleotides align to TRBD1. CDR3 in amino acids: CASSPRTGGTGELFF. In nucleotides, the CDR3 is TGTGCCAGCAGTCCCCGGACAGGGGGGACCGGGGAGCTGTTTTTT.